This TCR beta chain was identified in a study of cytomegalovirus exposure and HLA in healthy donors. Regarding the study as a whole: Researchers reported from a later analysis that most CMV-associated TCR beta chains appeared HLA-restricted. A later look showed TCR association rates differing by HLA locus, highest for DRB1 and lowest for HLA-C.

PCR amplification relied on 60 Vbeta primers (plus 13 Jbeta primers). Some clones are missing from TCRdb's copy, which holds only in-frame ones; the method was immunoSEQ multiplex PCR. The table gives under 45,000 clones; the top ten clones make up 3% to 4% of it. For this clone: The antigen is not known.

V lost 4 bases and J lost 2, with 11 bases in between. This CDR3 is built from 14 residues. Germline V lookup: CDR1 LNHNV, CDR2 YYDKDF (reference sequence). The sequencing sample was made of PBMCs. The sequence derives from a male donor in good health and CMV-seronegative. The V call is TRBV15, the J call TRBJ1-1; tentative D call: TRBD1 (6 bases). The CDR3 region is CATSTRGGNTEAFF. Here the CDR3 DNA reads TGTGCCACCAGCACCCGAGGGGGAAACACTGAAGCTTTCTTT.